This record covers a single TCR beta chain. Its antigen is still unknown. This record belongs to a study of cytomegalovirus exposure and HLA in healthy donors. Findings and caveats of the study: Trimming of TCR beta V- and J-genes showed a link, identified in a later analysis, to a missense DCLRE1C variant. Rarity characterized most TCR sequences, yet some public TCRs appeared in many donors.

PCR involved 60 Vbeta and 13 Jbeta primers. TCRdb keeps only in-frame clones here, not all; method: immunoSEQ multiplex PCR. In the table there are some 120,000 clones, under 90% of which are singletons. This receptor was obtained from a woman aged 40 to 50 in good health and CMV-seropositive. The sequenced sample was PBMCs.

CDR3 region: CASRGEGFGPQHF. In DNA, the CDR3 is TGTGCCAGCAGGGGGGAGGGGTTTGGGCCCCAGCATTTT. V is TRBV6-5 and J is TRBJ1-5, with a tentative D call TRBD1 (5 bases). The V end lost 6 bases, the J end lost 9 bases, and 15 bases lay between the germline ends. Germline V gene lookup returns CDR1 MNHEY and CDR2 SVGAGI. The CDR3 loop spans 13 amino acids.